The sequence of this T cell receptor beta chain was determined in a study of PD-L1 blockade in urothelial cancer. Looking at the study overall: Each participant's history included 0 to 3 prior chemotherapy regimens.

Time point described: pretreatment peripheral blood. Repertoires were generated with immunoSEQ multiplex PCR, while TCRdb's copy carries only in-frame clones and drops some. The sample shows 49,000 or so clones, about four fifths of them seen only once. The V gene's germline CDR1 is SNHLY and CDR2 FYNNEI. Trimming cost V 2 bases and J 1 base; bases outside gene matches: 4. CDR3 length equals 15 residues. The origin of this receptor is a man in his sixties or seventies with urothelial cancer. The sample here was PBMCs, taken around atezolizumab (anti-PD-L1) treatment. This chain joins TRBV2 and TRBJ2-7; 8 bases are shared with TRBD2. DNA for the CDR3: TGTGCCAGCAGTGAACGGGAGGGATTGTCCTACGAGCAGTACTTC. Translating gives CASSEREGLSYEQYF.